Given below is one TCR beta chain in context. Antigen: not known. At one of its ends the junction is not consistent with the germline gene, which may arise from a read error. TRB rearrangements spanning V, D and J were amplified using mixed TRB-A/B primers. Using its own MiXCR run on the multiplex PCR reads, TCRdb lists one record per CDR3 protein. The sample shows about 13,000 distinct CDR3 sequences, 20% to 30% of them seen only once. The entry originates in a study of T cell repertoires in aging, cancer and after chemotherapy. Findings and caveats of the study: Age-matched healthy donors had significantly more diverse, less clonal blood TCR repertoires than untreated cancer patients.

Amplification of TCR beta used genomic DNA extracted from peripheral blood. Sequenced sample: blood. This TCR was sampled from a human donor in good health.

The CDR3 DNA follows: TGTGCCAGCTCACCAGGGAGGGAGCACTATGGCTACGCCTTC. The encoded protein is CASSPGREHYGYAF. The chain is built from TRBV18 and TRBJ1-2; D uncertain. Germline V CDR1 and CDR2: KGHSH, LQKENI. CDR3 length: 14 residues. The whole variable domain, filled in from reference TRBV18 and TRBJ1-2, reads NAGVMQNPRHLVRRRGQEARLRCSPMKGHSHVYWYRQLPEEGLKFMVYLQKENIIDESGMPKERFSAEFPKEGPSILRIQQVVRGDSAAYFCASSPGREHYGYAFGSGTRLTVV.